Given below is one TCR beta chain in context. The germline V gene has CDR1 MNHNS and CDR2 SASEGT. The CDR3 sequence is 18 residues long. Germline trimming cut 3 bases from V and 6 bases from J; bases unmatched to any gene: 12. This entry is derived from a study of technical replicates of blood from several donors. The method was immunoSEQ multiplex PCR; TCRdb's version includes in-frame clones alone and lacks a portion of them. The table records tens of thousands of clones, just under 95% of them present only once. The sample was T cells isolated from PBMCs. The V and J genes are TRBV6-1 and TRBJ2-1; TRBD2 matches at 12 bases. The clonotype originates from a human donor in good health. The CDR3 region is CASSDTLAGGPGGNEQFF. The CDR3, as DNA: TGTGCCAGCAGTGATACCCTAGCGGGAGGGCCAGGGGGCAATGAGCAGTTCTTC.